This T cell receptor (beta chain) was recovered during a study of T-cell memory formation after mild COVID-19. The study's findings and limits: Pre-infection memory held some responding clones, suggesting pre-existing cross-reactive T cells responded.

Trimming took 2 bases from V and 4 from J, leaving 11 bases between them. CDR3 length equals 14 residues. CDR1 MNHEY and CDR2 SVGAGI come from the germline V gene. Of note for this clonotype: Its antigen is currently unknown.

One entry per CDR3 protein, called by TCRdb with MiXCR from the 5' RACE reads. The sample has about 440,000 distinct CDR3 sequences; about 19% are singletons. The clonotype originates from an adult woman who had mild COVID-19 (a few samples of this study predate the infection). Cell type and time point are not known. This chain links TRBV6-5 with TRBJ1-1, with D possibly TRBD1 on 5 matching bases. Sequencing used PBMCs or a T cell subset sorted from them (not recorded which). The CDR3 sequence is CASSYPGTGTEAFF. The CDR3 DNA reads as TGTGCCAGCAGTTACCCGGGGACTGGCACTGAAGCTTTCTTT.